These T cell receptor beta chains were read from a single sample in a study of blood T cell repertoires in COVID-19. Profiling relied on immunoSEQ multiplex PCR, and the TCRdb table lists in-frame clones only, not all of them. The table has approximately 220,000 clones, approximately 90% seen once. Specimen: PBMCs or T cells enriched from blood (not recorded which). These receptors were taken from a young man who had recovered from COVID-19. Each CDR3 is given with its conserved first and last residue. A D gene is named only where the DNA matches it firmly. The size entry is marked missing in some rows and otherwise reads once, few, many or a size class.

>TRBJ2-3|NA|TRBV13|NA
CASSARTRDTDTQYF
TGTGCCAGCAGCGCCCGGACACGAGACACAGATACGCAGTATTTT
>TRBJ1-1|TRBD1|TRBV5-4|NA
CASSPGGPNTEAFF
TGTGCCAGCAGCCCAGGGGGTCCGAACACTGAAGCTTTCTTT
>TRBJ2-5|NA|TRBV2|few
CASSDGRYQETQYF
TGTGCCAGCAGTGACGGCAGGTACCAAGAGACCCAGTACTTC
>TRBJ2-6|NA|TRBV6-6|NA
CASSPADTGANVLTF
TGTGCCAGCAGCCCCGCTGACACTGGGGCCAACGTCCTGACTTTC
>TRBJ2-1|TRBD2|TRBV28|NA
CASRSTLAAHYNEQFF
TGTGCCAGCAGGTCGACTCTAGCGGCTCACTACAATGAGCAGTTCTTC
>TRBJ2-3|NA|TRBV5-1|NA
CASSLSGIVRGTDTQYF
TGCGCCAGCAGCTTGTCCGGTATTGTCAGGGGCACAGATACGCAGTATTTT
>TRBJ1-2|TRBD1|TRBV12-3/TRBV12-4|NA
CASKGQSNYGYTF
TGTGCCAGCAAGGGACAGAGCAACTATGGCTACACCTTC
>TRBJ2-1|NA|TRBV6-6|NA
CASSPSTEQFF
TGTGCCAGCAGTCCAAGCACTGAGCAGTTCTTC
>TRBJ1-2|NA|TRBV2|NA
CASSVLPGHPNGYTF
TGTGCCAGCAGTGTCTTGCCGGGACACCCTAACGGCTACACCTTC
>TRBJ2-3|NA|TRBV18|NA
CASSPRVLADTQYF
TGTGCCAGCTCCCCCCGGGTACTGGCAGATACGCAGTATTTT
>TRBJ1-1|NA|TRBV6-5|NA
CASSSLATGDTEAFF
TGTGCCAGCAGTTCGCTTGCTACGGGGGACACTGAAGCTTTCTTT
>TRBJ1-2|TRBD1|TRBV5-1|NA
CASSLGDRAHYGYTF
TGCGCCAGCAGCTTGGGGGACAGGGCGCACTATGGCTACACCTTC
>TRBJ2-1|NA|TRBV19|NA
CASSIGGPPNEQFF
TGTGCCAGTAGTATCGGGGGGCCCCCCAATGAGCAGTTCTTC
>TRBJ2-5|TRBD2|TRBV9|NA
CASSVGVSGGPQETQYF
TGTGCCAGCAGCGTAGGGGTTAGCGGGGGCCCACAAGAGACCCAGTACTTC
>TRBJ2-5|TRBD2|TRBV4-3|NA
CASSQDLRLAGLTTTSKETQYF
TGCGCCAGCAGCCAAGATCTAAGGCTAGCGGGACTCACGACGACGTCGAAAGAGACCCAGTACTTC
>TRBJ1-3|NA|TRBV18|few
CASSTGGNGNTIYF
TGTGCCAGCTCAACCGGGGGAAACGGAAACACCATATATTTT
>TRBJ2-7|TRBD1|TRBV7-9|NA
CASSLVFSGQGYEQYF
TGTGCCAGCAGCTTAGTATTCTCGGGACAGGGGTACGAGCAGTACTTC
>TRBJ2-1|TRBD2|TRBV24-1|NA
CATSDFPGTSGRGNEQFF
TGTGCCACCAGTGATTTCCCCGGGACTAGCGGGAGAGGGAATGAGCAGTTCTTC
>TRBJ2-7|TRBD2|TRBV28|NA
CASSGSGGAEYEQYF
TGTGCCAGCAGTGGGTCGGGAGGGGCGGAGTACGAGCAGTACTTC
>TRBJ2-1|TRBD2|TRBV9|NA
CASSVVARVGGSANNEQFF
TGTGCCAGCAGCGTAGTAGCTCGAGTCGGCGGGAGCGCAAACAATGAGCAGTTCTTC
>TRBJ2-7|NA|TRBV10-1|NA
CASSDPGTPVYEQYF
TGCGCCAGCAGTGACCCCGGGACACCGGTCTACGAGCAGTACTTC
>TRBJ2-3|TRBD2|TRBV7-2|once
CASSRLAGGGADTQYF
TGTGCCAGCTCTCGACTAGCGGGGGGCGGGGCAGATACGCAGTATTTT
>TRBJ2-5|TRBD2|TRBV19|NA
CASSMGTSAQETQYF
TGTGCCAGTAGTATGGGGACTAGCGCACAAGAGACCCAGTACTTC